This T cell receptor (beta chain) was retrieved from a study of blood T cell repertoires in COVID-19. At the level of the study: PBMCs, B-cell-depleted T cells, or T cells were the source of the cDNA or gDNA that made up the material.

Germline values: CDR1 SGDLS, CDR2 YYNGEE. The V end lost 1 base, the J end lost 8 bases, and 15 bases lay between the germline ends. This CDR3 comprises 15 residues. In terms of age and location, participants ranged from about 18 to 95 years and lived in fewer than 30 US areas. Sequencing used immunoSEQ multiplex PCR; TCRdb keeps in-frame clones, though not all of them. Here the sample spans around 280,000 clones, around 90% being singletons. The chain has TRBV9 and TRBJ1-4; weak D call: TRBD1 (5 bases). The clonotype was recovered from a young woman with acute COVID-19. Sequencing was carried out using PBMCs or T cells enriched from blood (not recorded which). The CDR3 DNA reads TGTGCCAGCAGCGTATATTTTGGGGCGAAGGAAAAACTGTTTTTT. It is translated as CASSVYFGAKEKLFF.